This entry lists 19 T cell receptor beta chains sequenced from one sample in a study of cytomegalovirus exposure and HLA in healthy donors. Method: immunoSEQ multiplex PCR; TCRdb's copy keeps in-frame clones and lacks some. The sample yields about 84,000 clones, roughly 90% seen once. The material sequenced was PBMCs. These receptors came from a man aged 30 to 45 in good health and CMV-seronegative.

V is TRBV29-1 and J is TRBJ1-1, with D unresolved. This CDR3 is 13 amino acids long. V lost 0 bases and J lost 10, with 15 bases in between. Germline V gene data show CDR1 as SQVTM and CDR2 as ANQGSEA. CDR3 DNA: TGCAGCGTTGAAGATGGTAGGGTCCGGGGAGCTTTCTTT. This gives the protein CSVEDGRVRGAFF.

The chain carries TRBV29-1 and TRBJ2-7; D may be TRBD1 (6 bases). Germline lookup yields CDR1 SQVTM and CDR2 ANQGSEA. This CDR3 is built from 14 residues. The V end was cut by 4 bases, the J end by 3 bases, with 16 bases between. CDR3 in amino acids: CSVVGTPNNYEQYF. The CDR3 nucleotides are TGCAGCGTTGTTGGGACACCGAACAACTACGAGCAGTACTTC.

This clone has just one count. This rearrangement joins TRBV6-1 to TRBJ1-5; tentative D call: TRBD1 (5 bases). The V gene's germline CDR1 is MNHNS and CDR2 SASEGT. V gave up 0 bases and J gave up 3 bases, with 15 bases separating them. The CDR3 sequence is 17 residues long. The CDR3 loop is CASSEAPGISTNQPQHF. CDR3 sequence (DNA): TGTGCCAGCAGTGAAGCGCCAGGGATATCGACCAATCAGCCCCAGCATTTT.

J is TRBJ1-1 and V is TRBV5-5, with D possibly being TRBD1 (6 bases). The V and J ends lost 2 bases and 10 bases respectively, with 9 bases between them. Germline assignment: CDR1 SGHKS and CDR2 YYEKEE (reference sequence). The CDR3 totals 11 residues. Here the CDR3 DNA reads TGTGCCAGCAGCTTTGGGACAACAGCTTTCTTT. Translating gives CASSFGTTAFF.

This chain uses TRBV7-3 with TRBJ2-7; no clear D gene. The CDR3 length is 13 residues. The V end was cut by 0 bases, the J end by 6 bases, with 9 bases between. Germline loops: CDR1 SGHTA, CDR2 FQGTGA. CDR3 amino acids: CASSLTLFSEQYF. The CDR3 DNA sequence: TGTGCCAGCAGCTTAACGTTATTTTCCGAGCAGTACTTC.

This clone was recorded only once. This chain uses TRBV19 with TRBJ2-6; 7 nucleotides agree with TRBD2. There are 20 residues in the CDR3. Germline V lookup: CDR1 LNHDA, CDR2 SQIVND (reference sequence). V lost 7 bases and J lost 0; bases outside the gene matches: 18. CDR3 sequence reads: CASNLGTLSGPTSGANVLTF. Here the CDR3 DNA reads TGTGCCAGTAATCTAGGGACCCTTAGCGGGCCCACCTCTGGGGCCAACGTCCTGACTTTC.

This sequence joins TRBV19 and TRBJ2-6; TRBD1 might be the D (7 bases). Germline lookup yields CDR1 LNHDA and CDR2 SQIVND (reference sequence). Trimming stripped 3 bases from V and 0 bases from J, with 9 bases between. This CDR3 is 16 amino acids long. The CDR3 coding sequence is TGTGCCAGTAGTATCCAGGGGGGCTCTGGGGCCAACGTCCTGACTTTC. Protein product: CASSIQGGSGANVLTF.

In its sample, this clone was seen a few times. This sequence joins TRBV2 and TRBJ1-1, with TRBD1 as a possible D gene (5 bases). Germline V lookup: CDR1 SNHLY, CDR2 FYNNEI. The CDR3 consists of 15 residues. V was pared by 10 bases and J by 5 bases, with 23 bases between. The CDR3, as DNA: TGTGCCAACCAGCGGGACGCCCTCTCGGGGACTGAAGCTTTCTTT. Protein: CANQRDALSGTEAFF.

The CDR3, as DNA: TGCGCCAGCACCGGGATGGACAGGGGGCTCTACAATGAGCAGTTCTTC. Translated: CASTGMDRGLYNEQFF. The chain links TRBV5-1 to TRBJ2-1; 11 nucleotides align to TRBD1. CDR1 SGHRS and CDR2 YFSETQ come from the germline V gene. V shed 6 bases, J shed 3 bases, and the junction held 8 bases outside the gene matches. The CDR3 length is 16 residues.

CDR3 nucleotide sequence: TGTGCCAGTAGTATCAGGACTATACAAAATGAGCAGTTCTTC. Its translation: CASSIRTIQNEQFF. The gene calls are TRBV19 and TRBJ2-1, with D tentatively TRBD2 (6 bases). CDR3 length: 14 residues. Germline loops: CDR1 LNHDA, CDR2 SQIVND (reference sequence). V shed 3 bases and J shed 7 bases, with 13 bases lying between them.

This chain joins TRBV4-1 and TRBJ2-3, with D possibly being TRBD1 (6 bases). Germline V lookup: CDR1 MGHRA, CDR2 YSYEKL. Deletions cut 3 bases from V and 2 bases from J, with 15 bases between. This CDR3 is built from 16 residues. CDR3 amino acids: CASSQSRTVLTDTQYF. The CDR3 region has the DNA TGCGCCAGCAGCCAGTCCCGGACAGTTCTCACAGATACGCAGTATTTT.

The chain carries TRBV5-1 and TRBJ2-7; TRBD1 aligns across 8 bases. Trimming took 5 bases from V and 6 from J; bases not matched to a gene: 4. CDR1 is SGHRS and CDR2 is YFSETQ in the germline V gene. CDR3 length: 12 amino acids. CDR3: CASRQGAGEQYF. CDR3 nucleotides: TGCGCCAGCAGGCAGGGGGCTGGCGAGCAGTACTTC.

The V gene is TRBV5-1, the J gene TRBJ1-5, with a possible D match to TRBD1 (5 bases). Trimming cost V 4 bases and J 1 base, with 15 bases left between them. The germline V gene encodes CDR1 SGHRS and CDR2 YFSETQ. CDR3 size: 16 residues. The CDR3 bases are TGCGCCAGCAGCCTGGGGGGGAGGGAGAGCAATCAGCCCCAGCATTTT. Its translation: CASSLGGRESNQPQHF.

This clone showed up just once. The CDR3 reads CASSPTKAVNQPQHF. The CDR3, as DNA: TGTGCCAGCAGCCCTACAAAAGCGGTCAATCAGCCCCAGCATTTT. The chain has TRBV7-8 and TRBJ1-5; D is unclear. V was shortened by 5 bases and J by 3 bases, with 14 bases between the two germline ends. This CDR3 is 15 amino acids long. CDR1 and CDR2 from the germline V gene are SGHVS and FQNEAQ.

The chain carries TRBV5-1 and TRBJ2-5; D unresolved. Germline V gives CDR1 SGHRS, CDR2 YFSETQ. The CDR3 runs 14 residues. Trimming removed 1 base from V and 2 bases from J, with 9 bases in between. The CDR3 DNA reads TGCGCCAGCAGCTTGCTGGCCAGGCAAGAGACCCAGTACTTC. Its protein is CASSLLARQETQYF. Together with reference TRBV5-1 and TRBJ2-5, the CDR3 gives the full variable domain: KAGVTQTPRYLIKTRGQQVTLSCSPISGHRSVSWYQQTPGQGLQFLFEYFSETQRNKGNFPGRFSGRQFSNSRSEMNVSTLELGDSALYLCASSLLARQETQYFGPGTRLLVL.

This rearrangement joins TRBV10-2 to TRBJ2-2, with D unclear. The germline V and J ends were trimmed by 3 bases and 0 bases, with 8 bases remaining between them. This CDR3 has 15 amino acids. In germline, CDR1 is WSHSY, CDR2 SAAADI. The CDR3 DNA sequence: TGCGCCAGCAGTGACAGTAACGCGAACACCGGGGAGCTGTTTTTT. Translated: CASSDSNANTGELFF.

The gene calls are TRBV4-1 and TRBJ1-4; 8 nucleotides agree with TRBD1. The V and J ends lost 1 base and 5 bases, in that order; junction bases with no gene match: 0. Germline V gene data show CDR1 as MGHRA and CDR2 as YSYEKL. The CDR3 runs 14 residues. The chain's CDR3 is CASSQGTGNEKLFF. DNA of the CDR3: TGCGCCAGCAGCCAAGGGACAGGGAATGAAAAACTGTTTTTT.

This chain uses TRBV6-6 with TRBJ2-5; TRBD1 is a possible D gene (6 bases). CDR1 and CDR2 (germline): MNHNY, SVGAGI (reference sequence). V was shortened by 2 bases and J by 5 bases, with 12 bases between the two germline ends. The CDR3 sequence is 14 residues long. The CDR3 coding sequence is TGTGCCAGCAGTTACGACAGGTCGGAGGAGACCCAGTACTTC. As protein: CASSYDRSEETQYF.

This chain links TRBV2 with TRBJ2-7, with TRBD2 identical over 11 bases. Unmatched junction bases numbered 4, after V lost 8 bases and J lost 4 bases. Germline V gene sequence: CDR1 SNHLY, CDR2 FYNNEI. The CDR3 spans 13 residues. CDR3 sequence reads: CASDSGGDYEQYF. Here the CDR3 DNA reads TGTGCCAGCGATAGCGGGGGGGATTACGAGCAGTACTTC.